One T cell receptor beta chain is described in this entry. The target antigen is unknown. The CDR3 has 12 residues. Trimming shortened V by 3 bases and J by 1 base, and 3 bases separated the two germline ends. CDR1 and CDR2 from the germline V gene are LNHDA and SQIVND (reference sequence). Alongside a J-beta primer mix, a sample-barcoded 5' primer served in a second PCR lasting about 6 to 12 cycles. TCRdb called the 5' RACE reads again in MiXCR, with one record for every CDR3 protein. The profile shows around 1,500,000 distinct CDR3 sequences, 42% of them singletons. This specimen belongs to a study of blood T cells in healthy people across ages. Points from the study as a whole: Per million T cells, TCR beta diversity dropped about linearly as age rose. The long-lived group displayed more naive CD4+ cells, plus higher diversity, than the aged donors did.

This chain links TRBV19 with TRBJ2-5; the D is unclear. The sample was blood. The sequence was obtained from a woman under 30 in good health. In DNA form, the CDR3 reads TGTGCCAGTAGTATCCGCCAAGAGACCCAGTACTTC. Translating it yields CASSIRQETQYF.